This T cell receptor (beta chain) was retrieved from a study of T cell changes during pregnancy in multiple sclerosis. V was trimmed by 7 bases and J by 11 bases, leaving 18 bases between them. The CDR3 extends over 12 amino acids. CDR1 and CDR2 (germline): SGHDT, YYEEEE. Measured with immunoSEQ multiplex PCR; TCRdb has only the in-frame clones, and not every one. The sample lists 45,000 or so clones; approximately 91% were seen once. The receptor was derived from a female donor with multiple sclerosis, enrolled in a pregnancy study. The source material was PBMCs (not recorded whether the cells were cultured). The chain joins TRBV5-6 to TRBJ1-1, with D perhaps TRBD1 (5 bases). Written as DNA, the CDR3 is TGTGCCAGCTTCCTCAGCGGGGGAAGGGCTTTCTTT. This sequence encodes CASFLSGGRAFF.